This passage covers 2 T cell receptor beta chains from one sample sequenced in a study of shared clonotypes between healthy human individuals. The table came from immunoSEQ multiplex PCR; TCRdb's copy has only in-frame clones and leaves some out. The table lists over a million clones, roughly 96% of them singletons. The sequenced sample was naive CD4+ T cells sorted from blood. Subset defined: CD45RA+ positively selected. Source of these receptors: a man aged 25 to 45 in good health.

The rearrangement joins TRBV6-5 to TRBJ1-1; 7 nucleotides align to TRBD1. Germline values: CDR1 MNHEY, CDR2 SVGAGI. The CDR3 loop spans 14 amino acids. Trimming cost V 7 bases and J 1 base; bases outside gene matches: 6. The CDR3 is CASTRGQANTEAFF. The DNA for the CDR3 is TGTGCCAGCACCCGCGGACAGGCGAACACTGAAGCTTTCTTT.

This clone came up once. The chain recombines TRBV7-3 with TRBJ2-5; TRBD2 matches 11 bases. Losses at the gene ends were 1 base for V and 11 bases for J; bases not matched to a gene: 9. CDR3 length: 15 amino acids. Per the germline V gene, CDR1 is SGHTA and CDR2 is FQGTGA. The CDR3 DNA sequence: TGTGCCAGCAGCTTAATAGGGACTAGCGGTCCCCCACAGTACTTC. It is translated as CASSLIGTSGPPQYF. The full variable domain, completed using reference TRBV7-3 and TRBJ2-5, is GAGVSQTPSNKVTEKGKYVELRCDPISGHTALYWYRQSLGQGPEFLIYFQGTGAADDSGLPNDRFFAVRPEGSVSTLKIQRTERGDSAVYLCASSLIGTSGPPQYFGPGTRLLVL.